Below are 21 T cell receptor beta chains sequenced from a single sample in a study of shared clonotypes between healthy human individuals. The protocol was immunoSEQ multiplex PCR, while the TCRdb copy is restricted to in-frame clones and leaves out a portion. The sample shows about 1.5 million clones, 95% to 99% of them seen only once. The sequenced sample was naive CD4+ T cells sorted from blood. Subset reported: CD45RA+ positively selected. Receptors originate from a man under 40 in good health.

This chain joins TRBV28 and TRBJ2-7; 11 bases agree with TRBD1. The CDR3 runs 17 residues. The trim removed 5 bases at V and 5 bases at J, leaving 14 bases unmatched. From germline, CDR1 is MDHEN and CDR2 SYDVKM. CDR3 sequence: CASSPPSGTGGFHEQYF. The DNA of the CDR3 is TGTGCCAGCAGTCCACCCTCAGGGACAGGGGGTTTCCACGAGCAGTACTTC.

In its sample, this clone was seen once. CDR3 protein: CASSAIPGQFDYEQYF. The CDR3 DNA is TGTGCCAGCAGCGCTATCCCGGGGCAATTTGACTACGAGCAGTACTTC. This chain joins TRBV7-7 and TRBJ2-7, with D perhaps TRBD1 or TRBD2 (5 bases each). The germline V gene has CDR1 SSHAT and CDR2 FNYEAQ (reference sequence). The CDR3 contains 16 residues. The V and J ends lost 5 bases and 3 bases respectively, with 20 bases between them.

The V gene is TRBV27, the J gene TRBJ2-1, with 7 bases that match TRBD2. The CDR3 covers 16 residues. The V and J ends lost 5 bases and 2 bases, in that order; junction bases with no gene match: 9. In germline, CDR1 is MNHEY, CDR2 SMNVEV (reference sequence). CDR3 bases: TGTGCCAGCAGTCCCACGGGGCTAGCGGCCTACAATGAGCAGTTCTTC. Protein sequence: CASSPTGLAAYNEQFF.

This clone was found a few times. The chain recombines TRBV28 with TRBJ2-4; 9 bases line up with TRBD1. Germline CDR1 reads MDHEN; CDR2 reads SYDVKM. V trimming: 3 bases; J trimming: 1 base; junction bases outside the gene matches: 4. The CDR3 consists of 16 residues. This CDR3 is CASSFLTGGAKNIQYF. In DNA, the CDR3 is TGTGCCAGCAGTTTCCTGACAGGGGGTGCCAAAAACATTCAGTACTTC.

This rearrangement joins TRBV2 to TRBJ2-2; tentative D call: TRBD2 (6 bases). Trimming took 8 bases from V and 0 from J, leaving 10 bases between them. CDR3 length: 14 residues. Germline V gives CDR1 SNHLY, CDR2 FYNNEI. This CDR3 reads CASFPGANTGELFF. In DNA, the CDR3 is TGTGCCAGCTTTCCGGGAGCGAACACCGGGGAGCTGTTTTTT.

V usage is TRBV5-1 and J usage is TRBJ2-2, with a tentative D call TRBD1 (6 bases). Germline CDR1 and CDR2: SGHRS and YFSETQ. This CDR3 is built from 16 residues. Trimming left V 0 bases short and J 5 bases short, with 14 bases between. The CDR3 reads CASSLVGGVETGELFF. CDR3 coding DNA: TGCGCCAGCAGCTTGGTAGGGGGAGTCGAGACCGGGGAGCTGTTTTTT.

CDR3 in DNA: TGTGCCAGCAGCCCGACAGGGGGCGAGAACTATGGCTACACCTTC. Its translation is CASSPTGGENYGYTF. The V call is TRBV11-3, the J call TRBJ1-2; TRBD1 agrees at 10 bases. Trimming took 5 bases from V and 2 from J; bases not matched to a gene: 5. The CDR3 runs 15 residues. Germline loops: CDR1 SGHNT, CDR2 YENEEA.

This rearrangement joins TRBV5-1 to TRBJ2-7, with 7 bases matching TRBD2. V was clipped by 4 bases and J by 3 bases; unmatched bases: 13. This CDR3 spans 16 amino acids. In germline, CDR1 is SGHRS, CDR2 YFSETQ. The CDR3 loop reads CASSADGGSIDYEQYF. Written as DNA, the CDR3 is TGCGCCAGCAGCGCCGACGGCGGGAGCATTGACTACGAGCAGTACTTC.

This clone was detected only once. This chain connects TRBV7-9 to TRBJ1-2; tentative D call: TRBD1 (6 bases). Germline assignment: CDR1 SEHNR and CDR2 FQNEAQ (reference sequence). The V gene lost 7 bases and the J gene lost 2 bases, with 11 bases spanning the gap. The CDR3 is 13 residues long. The CDR3: CASNRAGNYGYTF. The CDR3 region has the DNA TGTGCCAGCAACAGGGCCGGCAACTATGGCTACACCTTC.

The chain combines TRBV29-1 with TRBJ2-1; TRBD1 matches at 8 bases. Trimming removed 5 bases from V and 3 bases from J; junction bases left unmatched: 6. This CDR3 comprises 14 residues. The germline V gene has CDR1 SQVTM and CDR2 ANQGSEA. The CDR3 region has the DNA TGCAGCGTTTGGTCCGGGACAGGCTACAATGAGCAGTTCTTC. This codes for CSVWSGTGYNEQFF.

This clone was seen just once. The gene calls are TRBV15 and TRBJ2-5; 7 nucleotides agree with TRBD1. Germline CDR1 reads LNHNV; CDR2 reads YYDKDF (reference sequence). The V gene end was trimmed by 2 bases and the J gene end by 1 base; junction bases not matched to a gene: 4. CDR3 size: 15 residues. The CDR3 DNA sequence: TGTGCCACCAGCAGAAACAGGGGTCTCCAAGAGACCCAGTACTTC. The encoded protein is CATSRNRGLQETQYF.

The genes are TRBV28 and TRBJ2-7; 7 bases map to TRBD1. CDR3 length: 13 residues. V shed 7 bases and J 1 base; nucleotides not matched to a gene: 4. Germline V CDR1 and CDR2: MDHEN, SYDVKM. The CDR3 DNA sequence: TGTGCCAGCAAGGGACAGCCGTCCTACGAGCAGTACTTC. Translation gives CASKGQPSYEQYF.

V gene TRBV9 combines with J gene TRBJ2-3; 7 nucleotides line up with TRBD1. Germline values: CDR1 SGDLS, CDR2 YYNGEE. This CDR3 is 17 amino acids long. Trimming removed 0 bases from V and 5 bases from J; junction bases left unmatched: 12. This CDR3 is CASSVDLTGTLVDTQYF. CDR3 sequence (DNA): TGTGCCAGCAGCGTAGATCTGACAGGGACCCTCGTAGATACGCAGTATTTT.

The chain employs TRBV2 and TRBJ1-1; 9 bases match TRBD1. Germline V lookup: CDR1 SNHLY, CDR2 FYNNEI. Trimming removed 6 bases from V and 2 bases from J; junction bases left unmatched: 13. The CDR3 runs 17 residues. This CDR3 is CASSQGQSGQGNTEAFF. DNA of the CDR3: TGTGCCAGCAGCCAAGGCCAATCGGGACAGGGAAACACTGAAGCTTTCTTT. The complete variable domain, with remaining parts taken from reference TRBV2 and TRBJ1-1, reads EPEVTQTPSHQVTQMGQEVILRCVPISNHLYFYWYRQILGQKVEFLVSFYNNEISEKSEIFDDQFSVERPDGSNFTLKIRSTKLEDSAMYFCASSQGQSGQGNTEAFFGQGTRLTVV.

The chain combines TRBV11-2 with TRBJ1-4; TRBD1 might be the D (5 bases). The germline V and J ends were trimmed by 5 bases and 6 bases, with 19 bases remaining between them. In germline, CDR1 is SGHAT, CDR2 FQNNGV. This CDR3 has 16 residues. The CDR3 DNA is TGTGCCAGCAGCCCGATCAGAGGCAGGGTTTATGAAAAACTGTTTTTT. Its protein product is CASSPIRGRVYEKLFF.

V usage is TRBV28 and J usage is TRBJ2-5; TRBD1 agrees at 9 bases. V trimming: 6 bases; J trimming: 5 bases; junction bases outside the gene matches: 10. Per germline, CDR1 MDHEN and CDR2 SYDVKM. CDR3 length: 15 amino acids. CDR3 DNA: TGTGCCAGCAGAACACCGGGACAGGGCGGGGAGACCCAGTACTTC. As protein: CASRTPGQGGETQYF.

The rearrangement links TRBV19 to TRBJ1-3; no reliable D call. CDR1 and CDR2 from the germline V gene are LNHDA and SQIVND (reference sequence). Trimming stripped 0 bases from V and 6 bases from J, with 6 bases between. The CDR3 consists of 13 residues. The CDR3 DNA follows: TGTGCCAGTAGTATAGATGCGGAAAACACCATATATTTT. As protein: CASSIDAENTIYF.

As DNA, the CDR3 is TGTGCCAGCAGTGTTTCGGGAGGCGGCTACACCTTC. Protein product: CASSVSGGGYTF. The chain couples TRBV2 to TRBJ1-2; D not certain. The V and J ends lost 4 bases and 8 bases respectively, with 11 bases between them. From germline, CDR1 is SNHLY and CDR2 FYNNEI. The CDR3 is 12 residues long.

The V call is TRBV5-5, the J call TRBJ1-5, with D possibly matching TRBD1 (6 bases). Germline V CDR1 and CDR2: SGHKS, YYEKEE (reference sequence). The CDR3 sequence is 16 residues long. V lost 4 bases to trimming and J lost 2 bases, with 16 bases between them. CDR3 sequence reads: CASSQVGAGGNQPQHF. In nucleotides, the CDR3 is TGTGCCAGCAGCCAGGTTGGGGCAGGGGGCAATCAGCCCCAGCATTTT.

Here the CDR3 DNA reads TGCGCCAGCAGCCACGGGACAGGGGATTACACCGGGGAGCTGTTTTTT. Translation gives CASSHGTGDYTGELFF. The chain employs TRBV5-1 and TRBJ2-2; 10 bases line up with TRBD1. Trimming at V came to 4 bases and at J to 3 bases, leaving 6 bases not matched to a gene. This CDR3 has 16 residues. In germline, CDR1 is SGHRS, CDR2 YFSETQ.

V usage is TRBV23-1 and J usage is TRBJ2-7; D is ambiguous. TRBV23-1 is an ORF, with its function uncertain. The CDR3 is made up of 13 amino acids. The V end was cut by 1 base, the J end by 9 bases, with 13 bases between. The CDR3 loop reads CASSQLFGLGQYF. CDR3 nucleotides: TGCGCCAGCAGTCAATTGTTCGGTCTAGGGCAGTACTTC.